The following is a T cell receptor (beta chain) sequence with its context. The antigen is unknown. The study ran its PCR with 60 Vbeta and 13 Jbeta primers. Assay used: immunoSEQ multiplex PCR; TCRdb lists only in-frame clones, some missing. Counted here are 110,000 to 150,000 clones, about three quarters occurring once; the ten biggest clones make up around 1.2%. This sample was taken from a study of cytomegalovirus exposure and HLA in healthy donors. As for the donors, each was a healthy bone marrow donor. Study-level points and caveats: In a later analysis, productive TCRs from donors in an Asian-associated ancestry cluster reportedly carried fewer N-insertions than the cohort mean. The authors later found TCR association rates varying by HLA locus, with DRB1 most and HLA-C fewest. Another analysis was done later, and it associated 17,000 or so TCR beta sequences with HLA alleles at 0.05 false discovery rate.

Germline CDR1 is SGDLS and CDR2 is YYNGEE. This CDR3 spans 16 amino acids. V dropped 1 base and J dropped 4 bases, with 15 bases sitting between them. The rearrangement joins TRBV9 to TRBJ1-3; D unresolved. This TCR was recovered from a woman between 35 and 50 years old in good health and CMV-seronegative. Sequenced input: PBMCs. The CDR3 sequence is CASSVSDMRVGNTIYF. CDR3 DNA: TGTGCCAGCAGCGTATCGGATATGAGGGTCGGAAACACCATATATTTT.